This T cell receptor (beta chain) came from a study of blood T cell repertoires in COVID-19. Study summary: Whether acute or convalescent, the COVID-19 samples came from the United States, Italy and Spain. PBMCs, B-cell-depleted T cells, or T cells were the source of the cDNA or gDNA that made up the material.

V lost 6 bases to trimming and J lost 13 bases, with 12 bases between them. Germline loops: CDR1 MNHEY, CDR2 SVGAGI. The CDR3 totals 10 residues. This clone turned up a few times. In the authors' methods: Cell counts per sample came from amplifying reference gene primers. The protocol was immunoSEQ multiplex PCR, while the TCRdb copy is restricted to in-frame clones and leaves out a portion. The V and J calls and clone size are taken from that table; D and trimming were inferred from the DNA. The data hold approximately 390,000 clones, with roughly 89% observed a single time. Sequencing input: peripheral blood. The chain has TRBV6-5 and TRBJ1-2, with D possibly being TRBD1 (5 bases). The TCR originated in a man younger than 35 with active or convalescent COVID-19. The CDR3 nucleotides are TGTGCCAGCAGGTCGCAGGGTCTCACCTTC. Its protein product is CASRSQGLTF.